This paragraph reports one T cell receptor (beta chain). TCRdb's copy holds only in-frame clones and misses some; the assay was immunoSEQ multiplex PCR. The repertoire consists of around 170,000 clones, with approximately 94% occurring once and the leading ten covering 1.4%. This record belongs to a study of control samples from healthy donors and cancer patients. This clonotype was sampled from a man aged 25 to 45 in good health. Material for sequencing was blood.

This chain's CDR3 is CAWSLGGLAGEIQYF. CDR3 nucleotide sequence: TGTGCCTGGAGTCTAGGGGGACTAGCGGGAGAAATTCAGTACTTC. The chain carries TRBV30 and TRBJ2-4, with 14 bases lining up with TRBD2. The CDR3 contains 15 residues. After removal of 2 bases from V and 10 bases from J, the junction contained 7 bases not matched to a gene. Germline V gene sequence: CDR1 GTSNPN, CDR2 SVGIG (reference sequence). The full variable domain, completed using reference TRBV30 and TRBJ2-4, is SQTIHQWPATLVQPVGSPLSLECTVEGTSNPNLYWYRQAAGRGLQLLFYSVGIGQISSEVPQNLSASRPQDRQFILSSKKLLLSDSGFYLCAWSLGGLAGEIQYFGAGTRLSVL.